The 32 T cell receptor beta chains presented below share a single source sample, sequenced in a study of T cell repertoires in aging, cancer and after chemotherapy (dated by TCRdb to between 2018 and 2020). The sequencer listed for this sample is Illumina MiSeq. Multiplex touch-down PCR with a mixed TRB-A/B primer pool was used to amplify rearranged TRB sequences covering the V, D and J segments. The public reads were reanalyzed by TCRdb: fastp trimming at Q25, MiXCR alignment, in-frame beta chains only. Rows merge per CDR3 protein into single entries with the most common DNA and genes. Here the sample has 5,000 to 8,000 distinct CDR3 sequences; 27% occur a single time. Roughly 3.6% of the sample goes to the ten largest clones. TCR beta rearrangements were amplified from genomic DNA extracted from peripheral blood rather than from sorted cells or RNA. The sample consisted of blood. The receptors originated from a human donor in good health.

The rearrangement links TRBV4-3 to TRBJ2-3, with 8 positions matching TRBD2. The CDR3 spans 15 residues. Germline V CDR1 and CDR2: LGHNA, YSLEER. The trim removed 4 bases at V and 5 bases at J, leaving 8 bases unmatched. The CDR3 sequence: CASSRSREGVDTQYF. The CDR3 DNA reads TGCGCCAGCAGCCGTTCTCGGGAGGGGGTAGATACGCAGTATTTT.

The rearrangement uses TRBV10-1 and TRBJ2-2; no firm D call. V was cut by 0 bases and J by 7 bases, with 9 bases left in between. Germline CDR1 is WNHNN and CDR2 is SYGVQD (reference sequence). CDR3 size: 14 residues. The CDR3 DNA reads TGCGCCAGCAGTGAGTCGACTCTAAGCGGGGAGCTGTTTTTT. Translating gives CASSESTLSGELFF.

This clonotype counts as medium-sized. This sequence joins TRBV7-9 and TRBJ1-1; 7 bases are a match to TRBD1. Per the germline V gene, CDR1 is SEHNR and CDR2 is FQNEAQ (reference sequence). Trimming at V came to 5 bases and at J to 1 base, leaving 13 bases not matched to a gene. The CDR3 is 17 residues long. CDR3 residues: CASSLPAARGENTEAFF. The CDR3 coding sequence is TGTGCCAGCAGCCTACCGGCGGCCAGGGGGGAGAACACTGAAGCTTTCTTT.

This clonotype is judged medium-sized (0.01 to 0.1%). The chain employs TRBV5-6 and TRBJ2-2; D possibly uses TRBD1 or TRBD2 (5 bases each). CDR3 length: 13 amino acids. V was shortened by 1 base and J by 11 bases, with 12 bases between the two germline ends. The V gene's germline CDR1 is SGHDT and CDR2 YYEEEE. In DNA form, the CDR3 reads TGTGCCAGCAGCTTGTCGAGGGGCGGCGAGCTGTTTTTT. It encodes CASSLSRGGELFF. Variable domain in full (rest from reference TRBV5-6 and TRBJ2-2): DAGVTQSPTHLIKTRGQQVTLRCSPKSGHDTVSWYQQALGQGPQFIFQYYEEEERQRGNFPDRFSGHQFPNYSSELNVNALLLGDSALYLCASSLSRGGELFFGEGSRLTVL.

Worth noting for this clonotype: A single base separates this from a much larger clone, so it may be a read error. The gene calls are TRBV15 and TRBJ2-3, with unresolved D. CDR1 and CDR2 from the germline V gene are LNHNV and YYDKDF (reference sequence). The V gene lost 4 bases and the J gene lost 4 bases, with 9 bases spanning the gap. The CDR3 totals 13 residues. The CDR3 DNA sequence: TGTGCCACCAGCACAGAAGACGCAGATACGCAGTATTTT. Residues: CATSTEDADTQYF. The variable domain in full, completed from reference TRBV15 and TRBJ2-3, reads DAMVIQNPRYQVTQFGKPVTLSCSQTLNHNVMYWYQQKSSQAPKLLFHYYDKDFNNEADTPDNFQSRRPNTSFCFLDIRSPGLGDTAMYLCATSTEDADTQYFGPGTRLTVL.

The gene calls are TRBV14 and TRBJ2-3, with a tentative D call TRBD2 (6 bases). V dropped 3 bases and J dropped 3 bases, with 13 bases sitting between them. The CDR3 covers 15 residues. Germline V gene lookup returns CDR1 SGHDN and CDR2 FVKESK. CDR3 amino acids: CASSQATSPTDTQYF. CDR3 in DNA: TGTGCCAGCAGCCAGGCGACTAGTCCGACAGATACGCAGTATTTT.

Concerning this clonotype: This sequence may be a read error, since a much larger clone differs from it by one base. The rearrangement uses TRBV6-6 and TRBJ2-2; a possible D gene is TRBD2 (5 bases). The CDR3 is 16 amino acids. The V gene's germline CDR1 is MNHNY and CDR2 SVGAGI (reference sequence). The CDR3 is CPSKQWSGTNTGELFF. CDR3 in DNA: TGTCCCAGCAAACAATGGAGCGGAACGAACACCGGGGAGCTGTTTTTT.

DNA for the CDR3: TGTGCCAGCAGCTCGTTAGCGGGGAGCTCCTACAATGAGCAGTTCTTC. It codes for CASSSLAGSSYNEQFF. The chain couples TRBV7-7 to TRBJ2-1; TRBD2 matches at 8 bases. The V gene's germline CDR1 is SSHAT and CDR2 FNYEAQ (reference sequence). The CDR3 is 16 residues long. Trimming cost V 4 bases and J 0 bases; bases outside gene matches: 5.

By share, this clonotype counts as medium-sized. The chain has TRBV19 and TRBJ2-7; 7 bases align to TRBD2. Per germline, CDR1 LNHDA and CDR2 SQIVND (reference sequence). V trimming: 6 bases; J trimming: 6 bases; junction bases outside the gene matches: 8. The CDR3 length is 13 residues. Here the CDR3 DNA reads TGTGCCAGTAGGGCGAGCGGGACGGGCGAGCAGTACTTC. Its translation is CASRASGTGEQYF.

The chain has TRBV19 and TRBJ1-2; TRBD1 matches 10 bases. The CDR3 has 14 amino acids. CDR1 is LNHDA, CDR2 SQIVND, per germline (reference sequence). Unmatched junction bases numbered 10, after V lost 9 bases and J lost 6 bases. CDR3 amino acids: CASLGTGTGDGYTF. The CDR3 DNA reads as TGTGCCAGCTTAGGTACCGGGACAGGGGATGGCTACACCTTC.

In this sample, this clonotype is medium-sized. V and J are TRBV19 and TRBJ2-1, with TRBD2 matching over 16 bases. Germline trimming cut 3 bases from V and 6 bases from J; bases unmatched to any gene: 8. The CDR3 totals 18 residues. The V gene's germline CDR1 is LNHDA and CDR2 SQIVND (reference sequence). CDR3 sequence: CASSMGLAGGPSSNEQFF. DNA of the CDR3: TGTGCCAGTAGTATGGGACTAGCGGGAGGGCCAAGTTCCAATGAGCAGTTCTTC.

Sample share makes this clonotype medium-sized (0.01 to 0.1%). The J gene is TRBJ1-4, the V gene TRBV7-6; TRBD1 is a possible D gene (6 bases). The CDR3 is made up of 15 amino acids. V was cut by 5 bases and J by 3 bases, with 13 bases left in between. The germline V gene encodes CDR1 SGHVS and CDR2 FNYEAQ. For the CDR3, the DNA is TGTGCCAGCAGCCTAGTAGGGGGGGCTAATGAAAAACTGTTTTTT. Protein product: CASSLVGGANEKLFF.

Regarding this clonotype: It may be a read error: a sequence one base away is much more abundant. The chain uses TRBV7-2 and TRBJ2-7; D might be TRBD1 (6 bases). From germline, CDR1 is SGHTA and CDR2 FQGNSA. Trimming cost V 6 bases and J 0 bases, with 15 bases left between them. The CDR3 has 15 residues. CDR3 sequence (DNA): TGTGCCAGCAGTGAAGCCTTGGACAGCTCCTACGAGCAGTACTTC. As protein: CASSEALDSSYEQYF.

By frequency in the sample, this clonotype is medium-sized. The chain uses TRBV19 and TRBJ2-3; maybe TRBD2 (6 bases). The CDR3 contains 15 residues. Germline values: CDR1 LNHDA, CDR2 SQIVND (reference sequence). Trimming cost V 2 bases and J 2 bases, with 11 bases left between them. CDR3: CASSITAGNTDTQYF. The CDR3 DNA is TGTGCCAGTAGTATAACAGCGGGTAACACAGATACGCAGTATTTT.

This clonotype is categorized as large. V is TRBV29-1 and J is TRBJ1-1, with a possible D match to TRBD1 (5 bases). The CDR3 is 14 residues long. The V gene lost 7 bases and the J gene lost 2 bases, with 17 bases spanning the gap. Germline loops: CDR1 SQVTM, CDR2 ANQGSEA. The CDR3 spells CSAWGAGGNTEAFF. DNA of the CDR3: TGCAGCGCATGGGGCGCAGGTGGTAACACTGAAGCTTTCTTT.

Remarks on this clonotype: Germline is not matched at one junction end, which may reflect a read error. This chain joins TRBV4-1 and TRBJ2-1; TRBD2 aligns across 12 bases. The CDR3 extends over 14 amino acids. Looked up from germline, CDR1 is MGHRA and CDR2 is YSYEKL. The DNA for the CDR3 is TGCGCCAGCAGCCAACTAGCGGGAGGGGTTCAGGGGAACTTC. This sequence encodes CASSQLAGGVQGNF.

This clonotype is judged medium-sized. The rearrangement uses TRBV15 and TRBJ2-2; TRBD1 or TRBD2 may be the D gene (6 bases each). The CDR3 is 15 amino acids. Germline values: CDR1 LNHNV, CDR2 YYDKDF (reference sequence). Trimming took off 3 bases at V and 4 bases at J, with 12 bases between the two ends. In nucleotides, the CDR3 is TGTGCCACCAGCAGGGGGGGCGGCTCCACCGGGGAGCTGTTTTTT. Protein sequence: CATSRGGGSTGELFF. Supplemented by reference TRBV15 and TRBJ2-2, the full variable domain reads DAMVIQNPRYQVTQFGKPVTLSCSQTLNHNVMYWYQQKSSQAPKLLFHYYDKDFNNEADTPDNFQSRRPNTSFCFLDIRSPGLGDTAMYLCATSRGGGSTGELFFGEGSRLTVL.

By frequency in the sample, this clonotype is medium-sized. CDR3 amino acids: CASSLGSNYGYTF. The CDR3 DNA follows: TGTGCCAGCAGCTTGGGATCGAACTATGGCTACACCTTC. The chain carries TRBV5-6 and TRBJ1-2; D remains ambiguous. The germline CDR1 and CDR2 sequences are SGHDT and YYEEEE. The CDR3 extends over 13 amino acids. Trimming cost V 0 bases and J 2 bases, with 5 bases left between them.

This clonotype is categorized as medium-sized. The gene calls are TRBV15 and TRBJ2-7; D unresolved. V was pared by 0 bases and J by 6 bases, with 12 bases between. The CDR3 runs to 14 residues. In germline, CDR1 is LNHNV, CDR2 YYDKDF (reference sequence). The CDR3 here is CATSRESGSFEQYF. CDR3 sequence (DNA): TGTGCCACCAGCAGAGAATCCGGTTCTTTCGAGCAGTACTTC.

The chain employs TRBV4-1 and TRBJ1-2; possibly TRBD1 for D (5 bases). The CDR3 is 15 residues long. V was clipped by 0 bases and J by 4 bases, with 12 bases between them. Germline CDR1 MGHRA, CDR2 YSYEKL. DNA of the CDR3: TGCGCCAGCAGCCAAGAATTCAGGGCGAGCTATGGCTACACCTTC. Translation gives CASSQEFRASYGYTF.

V is TRBV30 and J is TRBJ1-2, with a tentative D call TRBD1 (6 bases). With 3 bases removed from V and 4 bases from J, the gap between germline ends came to 12 bases. The germline CDR1 and CDR2 sequences are GTSNPN and SVGIG (reference sequence). The CDR3 contains 13 residues. CDR3 residues: CAWRRGAGYGYTF. The CDR3 coding sequence is TGTGCCTGGAGGCGGGGGGCCGGCTATGGCTACACCTTC.

This chain links TRBV12-3 or TRBV12-4 with TRBJ2-3, with D possibly TRBD2 on 5 matching bases. V was trimmed by 6 bases and J by 1 base, leaving 14 bases between them. CDR3 length: 15 residues. The CDR3 loop reads CASRSLEVGTDTQYF. CDR3 sequence (DNA): TGTGCCAGCAGATCACTAGAAGTCGGCACAGATACGCAGTATTTT.

This clonotype was counted only a few times. The chain recombines TRBV20-1 with TRBJ1-5; D is undetermined. Trimming stripped 1 base from V and 3 bases from J, with 13 bases between. Germline V CDR1 and CDR2: DFQATT, SNEGSKA (reference sequence). This CDR3 comprises 15 residues. This CDR3 is CSARGSATSNQPQHF. CDR3 nucleotides: TGCAGTGCTAGAGGCTCAGCCACTTCCAATCAGCCCCAGCATTTT.

The chain uses TRBV7-6 and TRBJ2-3; D is possibly TRBD2 (6 bases). The V end was cut by 5 bases, the J end by 0 bases, with 15 bases between. The CDR3 runs 16 residues. From germline, CDR1 is SGHVS and CDR2 FNYEAQ. The CDR3 region is CASSPNSGTSTDTQYF. In DNA, the CDR3 is TGTGCCAGCAGCCCCAATAGCGGAACTAGCACAGATACGCAGTATTTT.

Within the sample, this clonotype is medium-sized. The chain carries TRBV19 and TRBJ2-5; D gene unclear. Trimming left V 3 bases short and J 5 bases short, with 13 bases between. Germline V gives CDR1 LNHDA, CDR2 SQIVND (reference sequence). This CDR3 region has 14 residues. The CDR3 protein is CASSMQTTTETQYF. Written as DNA, the CDR3 is TGTGCCAGTAGTATGCAAACTACCACCGAGACCCAGTACTTC.

Within the sample, this clonotype is medium-sized. CDR3 region: CASSEGVLAKTDSYEQYF. The CDR3 bases are TGTGCCAGCAGTGAAGGCGTGCTGGCGAAAACGGACTCCTACGAGCAGTACTTC. The rearrangement links TRBV25-1 to TRBJ2-7; D is unclear. The CDR3 sequence is 18 residues long. Trimming took off 2 bases at V and 0 bases at J, with 20 bases between the two ends. Looked up from germline, CDR1 is MGHDK and CDR2 is SYGVNS.

This clonotype is large within its sample. The CDR3 region has the DNA TGCAGCGTTGAAGGGTTGCTCGCTAACTATGGCTACACCTTC. It encodes CSVEGLLANYGYTF. The V and J genes are TRBV29-1 and TRBJ1-2; D gene uncertain. CDR1 SQVTM and CDR2 ANQGSEA come from the germline V gene. The CDR3 contains 14 residues. The ends were cut back, 1 base at V and 0 bases at J, with 9 bases in the middle.

In nucleotides, the CDR3 is TGTGCCAGCAGTACACTAGCGGGTAACAGGCACAATGAGCAGTTCTTC. Translated: CASSTLAGNRHNEQFF. The chain employs TRBV12-3 or TRBV12-4 and TRBJ2-1, with 9 bases aligning to TRBD2. Trimming removed 5 bases from V and 5 bases from J; junction bases left unmatched: 10. The CDR3 contains 16 residues.

The chain has TRBV7-2 and TRBJ2-1; 7 positions agree with TRBD1. The J segment lost 10 bases and the V segment lost 0 bases, leaving 9 bases of the junction unmatched. The CDR3 extends over 15 amino acids. Germline CDR1 is SGHTA and CDR2 is FQGNSA. CDR3 region: CASSLAGTALREQFF. The CDR3 DNA reads as TGTGCCAGCAGCTTAGCGGGGACAGCCCTCCGGGAGCAGTTCTTC.

This clonotype is termed medium-sized (0.01 to 0.1%). The V call is TRBV20-1, the J call TRBJ1-1; D is unresolved. Germline V gene lookup returns CDR1 DFQATT and CDR2 SNEGSKA (reference sequence). With 6 bases removed from V and 1 base from J, the gap between germline ends came to 6 bases. The CDR3 loop spans 11 amino acids. The chain's CDR3 is CSAKENTEAFF. The CDR3 coding sequence is TGCAGTGCCAAGGAGAACACTGAAGCTTTCTTT.

This clonotype was seen only a few times. The chain combines TRBV29-1 with TRBJ2-3; D gene uncertain. The CDR3 sequence is 16 residues long. With 5 bases removed from V and 6 bases from J, the gap between germline ends came to 24 bases. Germline values: CDR1 SQVTM, CDR2 ANQGSEA. This chain's CDR3 is CSVKLDQEVRWDTQYF. In nucleotides, the CDR3 is TGCAGCGTTAAGCTAGACCAAGAAGTCAGGTGGGATACGCAGTATTTT.

As regards this clonotype: An end of the junction differs from the germline gene, which may be a read error. The V call is TRBV7-2, the J call TRBJ2-1, with D perhaps given as TRBD1 or TRBD2 (5 bases each). In germline, CDR1 is SGHTA, CDR2 FQGNSA. The CDR3 sequence is 17 residues long. The CDR3 spells CASSLALGAGSCNEQFF. For the CDR3, the DNA is TGTGCCAGCAGCTTAGCGCTCGGGGCAGGGTCCTGCAATGAGCAGTTCTTC.